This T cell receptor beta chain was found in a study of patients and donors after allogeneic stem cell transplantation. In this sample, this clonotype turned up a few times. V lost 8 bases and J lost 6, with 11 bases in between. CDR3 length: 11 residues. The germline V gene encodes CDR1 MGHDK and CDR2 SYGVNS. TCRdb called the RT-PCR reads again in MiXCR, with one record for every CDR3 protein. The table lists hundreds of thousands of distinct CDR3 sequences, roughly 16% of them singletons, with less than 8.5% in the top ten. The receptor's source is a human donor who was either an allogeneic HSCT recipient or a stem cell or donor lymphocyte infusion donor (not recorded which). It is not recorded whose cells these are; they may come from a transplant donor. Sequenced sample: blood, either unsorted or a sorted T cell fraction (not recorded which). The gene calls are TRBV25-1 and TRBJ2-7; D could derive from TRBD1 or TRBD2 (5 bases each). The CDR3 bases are TGTGCCAGCGGGAGAGGGGTCGAGCAGTACTTC. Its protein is CASGRGVEQYF.